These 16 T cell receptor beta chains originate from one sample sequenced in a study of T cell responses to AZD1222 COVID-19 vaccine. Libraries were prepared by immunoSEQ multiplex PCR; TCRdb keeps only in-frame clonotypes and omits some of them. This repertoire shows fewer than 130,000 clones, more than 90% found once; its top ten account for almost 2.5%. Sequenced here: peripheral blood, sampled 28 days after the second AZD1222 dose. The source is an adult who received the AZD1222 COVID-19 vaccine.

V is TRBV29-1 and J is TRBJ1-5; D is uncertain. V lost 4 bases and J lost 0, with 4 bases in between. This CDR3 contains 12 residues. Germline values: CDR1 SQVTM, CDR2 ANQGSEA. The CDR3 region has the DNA TGCAGCGTTGCCGGTAGCAATCAGCCCCAGCATTTT. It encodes CSVAGSNQPQHF.

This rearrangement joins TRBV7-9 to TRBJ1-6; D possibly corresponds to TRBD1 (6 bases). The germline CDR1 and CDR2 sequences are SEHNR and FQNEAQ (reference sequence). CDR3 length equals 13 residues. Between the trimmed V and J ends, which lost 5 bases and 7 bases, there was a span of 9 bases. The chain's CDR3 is CASSPTGNSPLHF. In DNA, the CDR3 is TGTGCCAGCAGCCCTACAGGGAATTCACCCCTCCACTTT.

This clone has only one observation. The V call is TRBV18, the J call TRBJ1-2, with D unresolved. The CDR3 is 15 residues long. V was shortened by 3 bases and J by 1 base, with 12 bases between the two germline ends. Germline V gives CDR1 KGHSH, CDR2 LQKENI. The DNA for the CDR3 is TGTGCCAGCTCACCGGACCGCGAGAATAACTATGGCTACACCTTC. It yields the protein CASSPDRENNYGYTF.

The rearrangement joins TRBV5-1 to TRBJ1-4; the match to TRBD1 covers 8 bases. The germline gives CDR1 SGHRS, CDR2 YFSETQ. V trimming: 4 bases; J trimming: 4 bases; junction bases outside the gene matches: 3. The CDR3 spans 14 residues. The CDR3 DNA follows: TGCGCCAGCAGCCCGGGACAGGATAATGAAAAACTGTTTTTT. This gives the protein CASSPGQDNEKLFF.

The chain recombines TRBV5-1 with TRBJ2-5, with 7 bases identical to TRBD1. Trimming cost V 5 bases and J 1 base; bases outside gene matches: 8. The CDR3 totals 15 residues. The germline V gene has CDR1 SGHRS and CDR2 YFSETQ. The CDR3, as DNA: TGCGCCAGCAGAAGGGACAGTGCTGCCCAAGAGACCCAGTACTTC. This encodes CASRRDSAAQETQYF. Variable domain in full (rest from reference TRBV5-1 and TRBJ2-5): KAGVTQTPRYLIKTRGQQVTLSCSPISGHRSVSWYQQTPGQGLQFLFEYFSETQRNKGNFPGRFSGRQFSNSRSEMNVSTLELGDSALYLCASRRDSAAQETQYFGPGTRLLVL.

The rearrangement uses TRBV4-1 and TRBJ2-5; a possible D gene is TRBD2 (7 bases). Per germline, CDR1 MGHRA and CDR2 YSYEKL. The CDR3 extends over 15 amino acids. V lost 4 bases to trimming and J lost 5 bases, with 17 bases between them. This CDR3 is CASSPGGGGGETQYF. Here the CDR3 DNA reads TGCGCCAGCAGCCCTGGAGGAGGGGGGGGTGAGACCCAGTACTTC.

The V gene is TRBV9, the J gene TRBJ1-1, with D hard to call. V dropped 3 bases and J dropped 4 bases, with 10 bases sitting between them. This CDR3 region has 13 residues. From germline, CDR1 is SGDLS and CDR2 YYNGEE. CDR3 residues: CASSGTGSTEAFF. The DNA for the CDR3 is TGTGCCAGCAGCGGTACGGGGAGCACTGAAGCTTTCTTT.

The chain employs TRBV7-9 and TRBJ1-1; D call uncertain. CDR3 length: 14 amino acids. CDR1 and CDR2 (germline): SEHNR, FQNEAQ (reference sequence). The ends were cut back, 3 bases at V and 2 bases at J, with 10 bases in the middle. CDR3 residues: CASSLSRVNTEAFF. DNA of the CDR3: TGTGCCAGCAGCTTGTCCCGGGTTAACACTGAAGCTTTCTTT.

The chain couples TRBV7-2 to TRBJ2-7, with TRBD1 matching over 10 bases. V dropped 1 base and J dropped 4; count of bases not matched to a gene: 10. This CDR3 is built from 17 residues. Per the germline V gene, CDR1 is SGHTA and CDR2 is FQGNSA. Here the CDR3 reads CASSLVYPGTGVYEQYF. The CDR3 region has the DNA TGTGCCAGCAGCTTAGTCTATCCCGGGACAGGGGTGTACGAGCAGTACTTC. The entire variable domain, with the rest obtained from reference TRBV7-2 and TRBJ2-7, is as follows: GAGVSQSPSNKVTEKGKDVELRCDPISGHTALYWYRQSLGQGLEFLIYFQGNSAPDKSGLPSDRFSAERTGGSVSTLTIQRTQQEDSAVYLCASSLVYPGTGVYEQYFGPGTRLTVT.

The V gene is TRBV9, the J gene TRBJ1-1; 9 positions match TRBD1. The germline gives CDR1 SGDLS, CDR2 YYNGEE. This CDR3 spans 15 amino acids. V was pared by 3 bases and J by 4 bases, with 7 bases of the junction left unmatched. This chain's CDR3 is CASSDQQGALTEAFF. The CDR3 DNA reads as TGTGCCAGCAGCGACCAACAGGGGGCGCTCACTGAAGCTTTCTTT. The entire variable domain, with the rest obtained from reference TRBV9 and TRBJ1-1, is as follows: DSGVTQTPKHLITATGQRVTLRCSPRSGDLSVYWYQQSLDQGLQFLIQYYNGEERAKGNILERFSAQQFPDLHSELNLSSLELGDSALYFCASSDQQGALTEAFFGQGTRLTVV.

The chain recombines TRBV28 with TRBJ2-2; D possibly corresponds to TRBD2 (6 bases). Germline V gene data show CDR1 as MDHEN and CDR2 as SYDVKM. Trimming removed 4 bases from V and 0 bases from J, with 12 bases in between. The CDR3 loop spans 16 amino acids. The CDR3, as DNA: TGTGCCAGCAGTTCCGGGGGTGTGACGAACACCGGGGAGCTGTTTTTT. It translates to CASSSGGVTNTGELFF. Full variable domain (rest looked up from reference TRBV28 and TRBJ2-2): DVKVTQSSRYLVKRTGEKVFLECVQDMDHENMFWYRQDPGLGLRLIYFSYDVKMKEKGDIPEGYSVSREKKERFSLILESASTNQTSMYLCASSSGGVTNTGELFFGEGSRLTVL.

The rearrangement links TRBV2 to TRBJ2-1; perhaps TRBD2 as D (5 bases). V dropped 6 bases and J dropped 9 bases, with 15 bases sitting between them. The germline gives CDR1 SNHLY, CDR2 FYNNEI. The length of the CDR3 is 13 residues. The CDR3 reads CASSQIRDLEQFF. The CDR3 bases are TGTGCCAGCAGCCAAATCCGGGATCTTGAGCAGTTCTTC.

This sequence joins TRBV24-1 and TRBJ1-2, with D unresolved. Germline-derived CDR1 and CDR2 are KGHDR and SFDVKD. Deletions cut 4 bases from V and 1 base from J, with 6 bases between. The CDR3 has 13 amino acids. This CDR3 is CATSDGSNYGYTF. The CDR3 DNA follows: TGTGCCACCAGTGACGGCAGTAACTATGGCTACACCTTC.

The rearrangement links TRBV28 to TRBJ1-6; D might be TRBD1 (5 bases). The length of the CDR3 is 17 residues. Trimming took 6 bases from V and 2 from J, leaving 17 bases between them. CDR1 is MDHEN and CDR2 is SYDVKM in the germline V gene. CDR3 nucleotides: TGTGCCAGCAGCTCCTCCGGGGGTTCGGCCTATAATTCACCCCTCCACTTT. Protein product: CASSSSGGSAYNSPLHF.

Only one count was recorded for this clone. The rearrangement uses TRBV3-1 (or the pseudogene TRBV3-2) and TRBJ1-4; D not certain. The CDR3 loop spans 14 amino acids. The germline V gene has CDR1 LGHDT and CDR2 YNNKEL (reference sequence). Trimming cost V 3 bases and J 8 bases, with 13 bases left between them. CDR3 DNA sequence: TGTGCCAGCAGCCATTTGGCAAATGGGGAAAAACTGTTTTTT. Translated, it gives CASSHLANGEKLFF.

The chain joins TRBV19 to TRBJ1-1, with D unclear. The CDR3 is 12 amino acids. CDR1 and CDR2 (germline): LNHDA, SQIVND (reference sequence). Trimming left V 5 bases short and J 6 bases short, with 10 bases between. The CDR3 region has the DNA TGTGCCAGTAGTGGTTTGGATCCTGAAGCTTTCTTT. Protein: CASSGLDPEAFF.